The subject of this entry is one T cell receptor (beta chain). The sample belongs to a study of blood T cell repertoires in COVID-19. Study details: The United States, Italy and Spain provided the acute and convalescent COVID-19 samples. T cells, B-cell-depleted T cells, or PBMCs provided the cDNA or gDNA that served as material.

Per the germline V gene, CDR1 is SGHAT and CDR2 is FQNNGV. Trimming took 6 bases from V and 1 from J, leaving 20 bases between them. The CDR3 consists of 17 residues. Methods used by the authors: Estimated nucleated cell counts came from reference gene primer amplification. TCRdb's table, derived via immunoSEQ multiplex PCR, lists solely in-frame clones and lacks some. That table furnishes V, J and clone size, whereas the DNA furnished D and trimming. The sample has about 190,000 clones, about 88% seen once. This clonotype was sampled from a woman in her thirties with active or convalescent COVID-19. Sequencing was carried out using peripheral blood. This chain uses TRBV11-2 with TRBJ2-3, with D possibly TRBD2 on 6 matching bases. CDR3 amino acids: CASSFIPPGLGTDTQYF. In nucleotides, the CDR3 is TGTGCCAGCAGTTTCATACCCCCGGGACTTGGCACAGATACGCAGTATTTT.